The T cell receptor beta chain under discussion was sequenced for a study of tumor-infiltrating lymphocytes in oesophageal squamous cell carcinoma. At least ten counts were recorded for this clonotype. V lost 2 bases and J 5 bases, leaving 13 bases between the germline ends. CDR3 length: 15 amino acids. The germline gives CDR1 MDHEN, CDR2 SYDVKM. TCRdb independently ran MiXCR on the PCR reads; one entry per CDR3 protein. The sample consists of some 14,000 distinct CDR3 sequences, 51% of them appearing once. V is TRBV28 and J is TRBJ1-5, with D possibly matching TRBD1 (5 bases). Specimen: blood. The clonotype comes from a female donor with esophageal squamous cell carcinoma. CDR3: CASSLEGRGDQPQHF. The CDR3 DNA reads as TGTGCCAGCAGTTTAGAAGGGAGGGGAGATCAGCCCCAGCATTTT.